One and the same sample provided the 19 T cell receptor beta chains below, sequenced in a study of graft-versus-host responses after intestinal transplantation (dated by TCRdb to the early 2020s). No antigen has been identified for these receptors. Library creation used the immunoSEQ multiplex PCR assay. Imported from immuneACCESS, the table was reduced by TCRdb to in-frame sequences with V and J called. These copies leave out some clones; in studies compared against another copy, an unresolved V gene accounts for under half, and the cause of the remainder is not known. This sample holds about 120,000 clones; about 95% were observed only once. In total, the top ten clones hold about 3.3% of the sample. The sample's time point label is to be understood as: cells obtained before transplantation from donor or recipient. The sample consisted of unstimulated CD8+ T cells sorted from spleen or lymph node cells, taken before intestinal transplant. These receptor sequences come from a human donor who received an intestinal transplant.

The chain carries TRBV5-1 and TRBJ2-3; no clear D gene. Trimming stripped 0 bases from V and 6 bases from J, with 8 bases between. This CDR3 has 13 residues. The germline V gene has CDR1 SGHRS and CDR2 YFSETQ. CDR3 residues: CASSLAPVDTQYF. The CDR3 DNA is TGCGCCAGCAGCTTGGCCCCTGTGGATACGCAGTATTTT.

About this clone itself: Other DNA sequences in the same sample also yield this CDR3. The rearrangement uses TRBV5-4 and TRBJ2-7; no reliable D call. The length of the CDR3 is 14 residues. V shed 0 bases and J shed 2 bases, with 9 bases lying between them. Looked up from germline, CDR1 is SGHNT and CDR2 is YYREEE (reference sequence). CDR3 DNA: TGTGCCAGCAGCTTGGGGGGATCCCCCTACGAGCAGTACTTC. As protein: CASSLGGSPYEQYF.

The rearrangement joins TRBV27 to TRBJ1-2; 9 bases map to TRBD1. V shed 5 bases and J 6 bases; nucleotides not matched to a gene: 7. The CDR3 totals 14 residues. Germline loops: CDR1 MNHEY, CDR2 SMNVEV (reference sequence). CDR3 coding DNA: TGTGCCAGCAGTCCACGGACAGGGGAGAATGGCTACACCTTC. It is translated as CASSPRTGENGYTF.

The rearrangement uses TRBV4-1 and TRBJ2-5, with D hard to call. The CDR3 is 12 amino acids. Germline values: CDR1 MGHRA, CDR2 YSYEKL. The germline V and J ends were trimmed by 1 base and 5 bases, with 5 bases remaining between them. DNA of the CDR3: TGCGCCAGCAGCCAAGTCTCGGAGACCCAGTACTTC. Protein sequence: CASSQVSETQYF.

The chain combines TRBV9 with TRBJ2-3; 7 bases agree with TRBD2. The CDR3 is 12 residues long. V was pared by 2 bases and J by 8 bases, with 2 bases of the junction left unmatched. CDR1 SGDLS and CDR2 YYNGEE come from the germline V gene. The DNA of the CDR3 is TGTGCCAGCAGCGTGAGGGAGGGTACGCAGTATTTT. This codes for CASSVREGTQYF. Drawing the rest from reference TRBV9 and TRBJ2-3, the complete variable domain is DSGVTQTPKHLITATGQRVTLRCSPRSGDLSVYWYQQSLDQGLQFLIQYYNGEERAKGNILERFSAQQFPDLHSELNLSSLELGDSALYFCASSVREGTQYFGPGTRLTVL.

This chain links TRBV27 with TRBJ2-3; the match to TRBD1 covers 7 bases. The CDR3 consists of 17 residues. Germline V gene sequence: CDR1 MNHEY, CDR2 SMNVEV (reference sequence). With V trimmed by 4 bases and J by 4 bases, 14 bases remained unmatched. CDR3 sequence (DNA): TGTGCCAGCAGTTACACCGACAGGGTCAAGGATGCAGATACGCAGTATTTT. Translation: CASSYTDRVKDADTQYF.

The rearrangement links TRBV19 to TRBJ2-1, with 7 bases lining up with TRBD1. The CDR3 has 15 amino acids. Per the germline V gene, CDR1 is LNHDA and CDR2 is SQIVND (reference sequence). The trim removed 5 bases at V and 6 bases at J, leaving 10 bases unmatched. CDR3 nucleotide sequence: TGTGCCAGTAGTTTCGGACAGAGACAGGGCAATGAGCAGTTCTTC. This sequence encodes CASSFGQRQGNEQFF.

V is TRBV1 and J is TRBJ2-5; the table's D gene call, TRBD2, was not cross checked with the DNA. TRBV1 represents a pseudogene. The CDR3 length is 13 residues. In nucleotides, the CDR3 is TGCACCAGTCATATAGCGGGAGGGCCCCGACAGTACTTC. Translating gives CTSHIAGGPRQYF.

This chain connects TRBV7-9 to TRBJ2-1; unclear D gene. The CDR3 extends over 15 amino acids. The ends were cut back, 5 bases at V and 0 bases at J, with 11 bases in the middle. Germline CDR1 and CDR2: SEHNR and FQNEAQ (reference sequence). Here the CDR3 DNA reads TGTGCCAGCAGCGCACGACTTAGCTCCTACAATGAGCAGTTCTTC. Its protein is CASSARLSSYNEQFF. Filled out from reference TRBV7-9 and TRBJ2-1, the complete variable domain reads DTGVSQNPRHKITKRGQNVTFRCDPISEHNRLYWYRQTLGQGPEFLTYFQNEAQLEKSRLLSDRFSAERPKGSFSTLEIQRTEQGDSAMYLCASSARLSSYNEQFFGPGTRLTVL.

This CDR3 reads CASSLGVGDGPQHF. The CDR3 DNA is TGTGCCAGCAGTTTGGGGGTGGGGGATGGGCCCCAGCATTTT. The chain links TRBV27 to TRBJ1-5; tentatively, D is TRBD1 (5 bases). The CDR3 runs 14 residues. With 3 bases removed from V and 9 bases from J, the gap between germline ends came to 15 bases. Per germline, CDR1 MNHEY and CDR2 SMNVEV (reference sequence).

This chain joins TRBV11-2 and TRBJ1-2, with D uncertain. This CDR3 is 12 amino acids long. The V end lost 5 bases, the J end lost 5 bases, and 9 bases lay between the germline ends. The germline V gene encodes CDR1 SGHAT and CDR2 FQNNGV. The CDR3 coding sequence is TGTGCCAGCAGCCACCGGACTTATGGCTACACCTTC. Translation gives CASSHRTYGYTF.

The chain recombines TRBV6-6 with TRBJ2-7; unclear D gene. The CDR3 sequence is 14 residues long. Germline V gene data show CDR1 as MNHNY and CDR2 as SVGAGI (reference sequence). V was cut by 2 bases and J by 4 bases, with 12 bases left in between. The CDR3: CASSYEEEGYEQYF. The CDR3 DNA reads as TGTGCCAGCAGTTACGAAGAGGAAGGGTACGAGCAGTACTTC.

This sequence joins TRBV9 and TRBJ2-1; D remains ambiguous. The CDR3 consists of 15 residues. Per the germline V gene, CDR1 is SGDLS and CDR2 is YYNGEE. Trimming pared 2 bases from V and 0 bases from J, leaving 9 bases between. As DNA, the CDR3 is TGTGCCAGCAGCGTTGCCGAAAGCTCCTACAATGAGCAGTTCTTC. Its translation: CASSVAESSYNEQFF.

The CDR3 DNA reads as TGTGCCAGCAGCCAAGATCCTTCCGGGATTCTCAATCAGCCCCAGCATTTT. This sequence encodes CASSQDPSGILNQPQHF. This sequence joins TRBV4-2 and TRBJ1-5; D is undetermined. CDR1 and CDR2 (germline): LGHNA, YNFKEQ. V lost 0 bases to trimming and J lost 3 bases, with 15 bases between them. This CDR3 is 17 amino acids long.

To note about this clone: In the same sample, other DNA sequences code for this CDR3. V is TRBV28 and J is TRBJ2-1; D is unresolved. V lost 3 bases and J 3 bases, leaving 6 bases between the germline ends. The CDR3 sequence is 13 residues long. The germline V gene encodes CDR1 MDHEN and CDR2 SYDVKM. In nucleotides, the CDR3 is TGTGCCAGCAGTTTGGGTAGCTACAATGAGCAGTTCTTC. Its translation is CASSLGSYNEQFF.

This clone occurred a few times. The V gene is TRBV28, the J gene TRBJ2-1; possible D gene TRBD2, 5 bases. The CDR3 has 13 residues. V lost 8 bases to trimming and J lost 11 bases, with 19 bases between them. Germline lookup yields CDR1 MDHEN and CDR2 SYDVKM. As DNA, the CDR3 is TGTGCCAGCTCGAGGGTCAAAACGACTCAGCAGTTCTTC. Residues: CASSRVKTTQQFF.

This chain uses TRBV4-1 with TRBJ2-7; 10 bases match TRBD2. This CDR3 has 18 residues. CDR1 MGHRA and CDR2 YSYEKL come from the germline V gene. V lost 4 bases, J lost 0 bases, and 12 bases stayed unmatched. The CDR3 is CASSPEHHSGRNSYEQYF. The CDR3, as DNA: TGCGCCAGCAGCCCCGAGCATCATAGCGGGAGGAACTCCTACGAGCAGTACTTC.

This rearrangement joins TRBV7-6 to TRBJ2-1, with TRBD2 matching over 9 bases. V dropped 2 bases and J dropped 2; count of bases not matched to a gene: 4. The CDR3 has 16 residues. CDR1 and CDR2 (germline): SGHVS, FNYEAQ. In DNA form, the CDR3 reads TGTGCCAGCAGCTTATATGCGGGAGGGACCTACAATGAGCAGTTCTTC. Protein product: CASSLYAGGTYNEQFF.

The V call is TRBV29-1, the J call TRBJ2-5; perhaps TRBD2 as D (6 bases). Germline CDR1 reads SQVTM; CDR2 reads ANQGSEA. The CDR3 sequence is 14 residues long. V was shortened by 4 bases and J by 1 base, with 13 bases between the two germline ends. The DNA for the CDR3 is TGCAGCGTTGTGCCGGCTAGCGCCCAAGAGACCCAGTACTTC. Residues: CSVVPASAQETQYF.